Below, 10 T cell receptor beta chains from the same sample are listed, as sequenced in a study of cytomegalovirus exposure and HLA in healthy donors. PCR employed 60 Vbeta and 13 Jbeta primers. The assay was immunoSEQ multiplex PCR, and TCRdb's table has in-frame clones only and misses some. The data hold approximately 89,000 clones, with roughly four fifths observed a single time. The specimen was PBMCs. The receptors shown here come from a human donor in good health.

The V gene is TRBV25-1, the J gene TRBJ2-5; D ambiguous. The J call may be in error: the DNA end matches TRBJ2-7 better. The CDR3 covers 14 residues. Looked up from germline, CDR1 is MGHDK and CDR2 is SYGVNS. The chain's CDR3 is CASSEDRRQNEQYF. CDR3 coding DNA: TGTGCCAGCAGTGAAGATCGGCGGCAGAACGAGCAGTACTTC.

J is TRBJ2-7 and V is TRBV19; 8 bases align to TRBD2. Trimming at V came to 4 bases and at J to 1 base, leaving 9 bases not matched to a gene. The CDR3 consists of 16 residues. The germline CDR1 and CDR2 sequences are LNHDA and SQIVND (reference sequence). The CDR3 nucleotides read TGTGCCAGTAGTACCGGGAGGGGTCTAACGTCCTACGAGCAGTACTTC. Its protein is CASSTGRGLTSYEQYF.

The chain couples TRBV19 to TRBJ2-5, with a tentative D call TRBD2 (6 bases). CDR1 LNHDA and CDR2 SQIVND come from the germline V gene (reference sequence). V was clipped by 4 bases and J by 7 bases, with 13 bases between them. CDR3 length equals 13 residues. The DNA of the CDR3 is TGTGCCAGTAGTAGGGGCGGGGCACTGACCCAGTACTTC. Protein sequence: CASSRGGALTQYF.

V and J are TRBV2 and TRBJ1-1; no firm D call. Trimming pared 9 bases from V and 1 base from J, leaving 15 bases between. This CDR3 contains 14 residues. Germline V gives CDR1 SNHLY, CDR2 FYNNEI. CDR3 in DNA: TGTGCCAGTAGTAATTCGGGATCGAACACTGAAGCTTTCTTT. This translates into CASSNSGSNTEAFF. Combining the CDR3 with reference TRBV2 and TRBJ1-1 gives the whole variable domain EPEVTQTPSHQVTQMGQEVILRCVPISNHLYFYWYRQILGQKVEFLVSFYNNEISEKSEIFDDQFSVERPDGSNFTLKIRSTKLEDSAMYFCASSNSGSNTEAFFGQGTRLTVV.

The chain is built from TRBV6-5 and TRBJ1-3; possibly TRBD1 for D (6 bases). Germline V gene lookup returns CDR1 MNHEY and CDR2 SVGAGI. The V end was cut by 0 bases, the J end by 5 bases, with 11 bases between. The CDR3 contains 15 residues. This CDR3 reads CASSYSGAQRNTIYF. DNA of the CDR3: TGTGCCAGCAGTTACTCGGGGGCACAAAGAAACACCATATATTTT.

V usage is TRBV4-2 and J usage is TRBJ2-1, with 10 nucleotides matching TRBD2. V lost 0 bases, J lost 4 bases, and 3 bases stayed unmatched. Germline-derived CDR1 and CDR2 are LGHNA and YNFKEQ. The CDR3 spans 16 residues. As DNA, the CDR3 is TGTGCCAGCAGCCAAGAAACTAGCGGGGATTACAATGAGCAGTTCTTC. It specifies CASSQETSGDYNEQFF.

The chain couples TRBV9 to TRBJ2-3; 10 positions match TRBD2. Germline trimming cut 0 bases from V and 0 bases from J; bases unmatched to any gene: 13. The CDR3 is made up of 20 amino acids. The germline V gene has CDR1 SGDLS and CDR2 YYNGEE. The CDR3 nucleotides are TGTGCCAGCAGCGTAGCCTCCACTAGCGGGGAAGCCCCTAGCACAGATACGCAGTATTTT. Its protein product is CASSVASTSGEAPSTDTQYF.

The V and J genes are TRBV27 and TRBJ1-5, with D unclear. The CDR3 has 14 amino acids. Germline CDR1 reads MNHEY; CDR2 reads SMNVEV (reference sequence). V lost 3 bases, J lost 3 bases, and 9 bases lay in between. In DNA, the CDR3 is TGTGCCAGCAGTTTGGGCGGGAACAATCAGCCCCAGCATTTT. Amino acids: CASSLGGNNQPQHF.

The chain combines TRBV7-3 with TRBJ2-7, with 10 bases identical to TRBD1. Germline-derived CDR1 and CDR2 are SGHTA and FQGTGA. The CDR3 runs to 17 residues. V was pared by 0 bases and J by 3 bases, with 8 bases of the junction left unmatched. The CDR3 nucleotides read TGTGCCAGCAGCTTAACGGTGGCGACAGGGGGCCACTACGAGCAGTACTTC. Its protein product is CASSLTVATGGHYEQYF.

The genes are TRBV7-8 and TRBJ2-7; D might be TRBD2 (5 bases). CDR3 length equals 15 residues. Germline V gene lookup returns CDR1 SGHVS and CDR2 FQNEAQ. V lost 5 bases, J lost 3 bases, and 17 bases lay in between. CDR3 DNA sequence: TGTGCCAGCAGCCGACTGGCGGGTTCGAACTACGAGCAGTACTTC. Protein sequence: CASSRLAGSNYEQYF.